This T cell receptor beta chain was captured in a study of OX40 agonist ivuxolimab in advanced cancers. This clone occurred once. The antigen remains unidentified. CDR1 and CDR2 (germline): MNHEY, SMNVEV (reference sequence). Trimming took off 6 bases at V and 0 bases at J, with 15 bases between the two ends. The CDR3 is 16 residues long. Patients with autoimmune history or systemic immunosuppression were excluded. Clones were sequenced by immunoSEQ multiplex PCR, and TCRdb holds only the in-frame ones, with some missing. The sample shows tens of thousands of clones, around 83% of them seen only once. Notes on the study in general: The expanded peripheral T cells' antigen specificity was not determined. On average, CD8+ T cells showed a greater number of expanded clones than CD4+. Dosing at 0.1 to 3.0 mg/kg was accompanied by clonal expansion of CD4+ and CD8+ blood T cells by week 6.

Sample: CD4+ or CD8+ T cells sorted from blood, taken in a trial of the OX40 agonist ivuxolimab. This TCR derives from an adult with an advanced solid tumor such as melanoma, head and neck, liver or kidney cancer. The V gene is TRBV27, the J gene TRBJ1-5; D ambiguous. In DNA form, the CDR3 reads TGTGCCAGCAGACTTGGTCCTGGGAATAGCAATCAGCCCCAGCATTTT. This sequence encodes CASRLGPGNSNQPQHF.